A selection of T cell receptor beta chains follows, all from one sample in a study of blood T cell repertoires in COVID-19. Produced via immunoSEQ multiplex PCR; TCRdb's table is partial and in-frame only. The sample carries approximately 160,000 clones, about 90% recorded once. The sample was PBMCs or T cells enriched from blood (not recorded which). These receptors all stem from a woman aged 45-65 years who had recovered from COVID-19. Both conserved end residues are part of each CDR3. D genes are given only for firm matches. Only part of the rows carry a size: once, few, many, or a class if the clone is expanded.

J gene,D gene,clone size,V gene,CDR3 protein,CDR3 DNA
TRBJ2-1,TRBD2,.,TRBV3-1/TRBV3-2,CASSHVAGAYNEQFF,TGTGCCAGCAGCCATGTGGCGGGAGCTTACAATGAGCAGTTCTTC
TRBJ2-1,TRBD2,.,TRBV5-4,CASSGGGGRRSYNEQFF,TGTGCCAGCAGCGGTGGGGGCGGGAGGAGGTCCTACAATGAGCAGTTCTTC
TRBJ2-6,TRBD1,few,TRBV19,CASSRTGVAVSGANVLTF,TGTGCCAGTAGTAGGACAGGGGTAGCGGTCTCTGGGGCCAACGTCCTGACTTTC
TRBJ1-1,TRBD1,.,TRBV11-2,CASSPNTGVGAEAFF,TGTGCCAGCAGCCCGAACACAGGGGTCGGAGCTGAAGCTTTCTTT
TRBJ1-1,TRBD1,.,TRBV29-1,CSVLQGTINTEAFF,TGCAGCGTTTTACAGGGGACCATAAACACTGAAGCTTTCTTT
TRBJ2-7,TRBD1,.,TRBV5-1,CASSARTGAYEQYF,TGCGCCAGCAGCGCACGGACAGGCGCCTACGAGCAGTACTTC
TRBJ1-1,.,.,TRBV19,CASSIAAEGTEAFF,TGTGCCAGTAGTATAGCGGCGGAGGGCACTGAAGCTTTCTTT
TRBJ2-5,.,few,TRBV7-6,CASSYSTHQETQYF,TGTGCCAGCAGTTACAGTACCCACCAAGAGACCCAGTACTTC
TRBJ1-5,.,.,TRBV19,CASSKDPGLSNQPQHF,TGTGCCAGTAGTAAGGACCCGGGACTTAGCAATCAGCCCCAGCATTTT
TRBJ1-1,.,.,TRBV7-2,CASSLTGGVGAFF,TGTGCCAGCAGCTTAACTGGAGGGGTTGGGGCTTTCTTT
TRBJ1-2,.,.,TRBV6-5,CASSSLLTGSNYGYTF,TGTGCCAGCAGTTCCCTACTCACCGGGTCTAACTATGGCTACACCTTC
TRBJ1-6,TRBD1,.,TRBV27,CASSDWTGGGGALHF,TGTGCCAGCAGTGACTGGACAGGGGGCGGGGGAGCCCTCCACTTT
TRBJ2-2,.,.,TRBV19,CASSMEQNTGELFF,TGTGCCAGTAGTATGGAGCAGAACACCGGGGAGCTGTTTTTT
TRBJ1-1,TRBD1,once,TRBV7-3,CASSLTTGGNTEAFF,TGTGCCAGCAGCTTAACGACAGGGGGCAACACTGAAGCTTTCTTT
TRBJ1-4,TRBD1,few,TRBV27,CASSLTGGRNEKLFF,TGTGCCAGCAGTCTAACAGGGGGCAGGAATGAAAAACTGTTTTTT
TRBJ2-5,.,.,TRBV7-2,CASSLSWALVETQYF,TGTGCCAGCAGCTTGTCATGGGCTTTGGTGGAGACCCAGTACTTC
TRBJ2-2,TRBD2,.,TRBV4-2,CASSQDTSGNTGELFF,TGTGCCAGCAGCCAAGATACTAGCGGGAACACCGGGGAGCTGTTTTTT
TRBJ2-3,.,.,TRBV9,CASSVSDPADTQYF,TGTGCCAGCAGCGTCAGCGACCCGGCAGATACGCAGTATTTT
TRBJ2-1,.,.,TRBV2,CASSITRSEQFF,TGTGCCAGCAGTATCACTAGATCTGAGCAGTTCTTC
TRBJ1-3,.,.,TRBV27,CASSLVPRGGGPNRLGNTIYF,TGTGCCAGCAGTTTAGTGCCCCGCGGGGGGGGGCCAAACCGCCTCGGAAACACCATATATTTT
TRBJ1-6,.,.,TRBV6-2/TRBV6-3,CASSYEGHPNSPLHF,TGTGCCAGCAGTTACGAGGGACATCCGAATTCACCCCTCCACTTT
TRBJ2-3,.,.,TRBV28,CASSLQAPDTQYF,TGTGCCAGCAGTTTACAGGCCCCAGATACGCAGTATTTT
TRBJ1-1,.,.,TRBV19,CASSFMNTEAFF,TGTGCCAGTAGTTTCATGAACACTGAAGCTTTCTTT
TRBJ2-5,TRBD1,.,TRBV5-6,CASSIRQGAAKTQYF,TGTGCCAGCAGCATCAGACAGGGGGCGGCAAAGACCCAGTACTTC
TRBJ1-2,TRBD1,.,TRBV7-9,CASSIRQTGGADGYTF,TGTGCCAGCAGCATCAGGCAGACAGGGGGCGCGGATGGCTACACCTTC
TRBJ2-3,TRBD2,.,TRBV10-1,CASSPAGGTDTQYF,TGCGCCAGCAGTCCCGCGGGGGGCACAGATACGCAGTATTTT
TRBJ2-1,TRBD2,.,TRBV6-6,CASSYQAGGPGPFF,TGTGCCAGCAGTTACCAGGCGGGAGGGCCGGGTCCGTTCTTC
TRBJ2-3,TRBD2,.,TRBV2,CASRFGGGTDTQYF,TGTGCCAGCAGGTTCGGGGGGGGCACAGATACGCAGTATTTT
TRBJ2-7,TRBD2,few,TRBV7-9,CASSLARDYTYEQYF,TGTGCCAGCAGCTTAGCCCGGGACTATACCTACGAGCAGTACTTC
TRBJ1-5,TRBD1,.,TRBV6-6,CASSRTGERYSNQPQHF,TGTGCCAGCAGTCGGACAGGGGAAAGATATAGCAATCAGCCCCAGCATTTT
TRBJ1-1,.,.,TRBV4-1,CASSQDQHSEAFF,TGCGCCAGCAGCCAAGATCAACATTCTGAAGCTTTCTTT
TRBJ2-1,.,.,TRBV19,CASSMVGASSYNEQFF,TGTGCCAGTAGTATGGTAGGGGCAAGCTCCTACAATGAGCAGTTCTTC
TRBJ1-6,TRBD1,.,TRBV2,CASRATGTGSPLHF,TGTGCCAGCAGGGCAACCGGGACAGGTTCACCCCTCCACTTT
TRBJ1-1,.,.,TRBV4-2,CASSQDKWRMNTEAFF,TGTGCCAGCAGCCAAGATAAGTGGAGAATGAACACTGAAGCTTTCTTT
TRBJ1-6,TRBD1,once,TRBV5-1,CASSPGQGDYNSPLHF,TGCGCCAGCAGCCCGGGACAGGGAGACTATAATTCACCCCTCCACTTT
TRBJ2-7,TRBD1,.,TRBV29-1,CSGDRGPNEQYF,TGCAGCGGGGACAGGGGGCCCAACGAGCAGTACTTC
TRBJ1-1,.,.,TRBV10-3,CAISELMNTEAFF,TGTGCCATCAGTGAGCTAATGAACACTGAAGCTTTCTTT
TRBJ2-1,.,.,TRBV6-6,CASSWQGGWQFF,TGTGCCAGCAGTTGGCAAGGGGGTTGGCAGTTCTTC
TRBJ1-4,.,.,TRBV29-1,CSVGGGGNEKLFF,TGCAGCGTTGGCGGGGGGGGTAATGAAAAACTGTTTTTT
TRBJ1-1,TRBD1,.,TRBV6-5,CASRMQGAGTEAFF,TGTGCCAGCAGAATGCAGGGGGCGGGCACTGAAGCTTTCTTT
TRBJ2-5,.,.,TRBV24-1,CATSTGQTYQETQYF,TGTGCCACCAGTACAGGACAGACGTACCAAGAGACCCAGTACTTC
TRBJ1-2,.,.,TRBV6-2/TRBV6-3,CASSYWTVANYGYTF,TGTGCCAGCAGTTACTGGACAGTAGCTAACTATGGCTACACCTTC
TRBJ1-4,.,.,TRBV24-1,CATSDTGPGREKLFF,TGTGCCACCAGTGATACAGGGCCCGGACGTGAAAAACTGTTTTTT
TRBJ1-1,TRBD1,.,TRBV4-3,CASSHGQENTEAFF,TGCGCCAGCAGCCATGGACAGGAGAACACTGAAGCTTTCTTT
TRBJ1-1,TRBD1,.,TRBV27,CASRFLGTVNGNAEAFF,TGTGCCAGCAGGTTTCTCGGGACAGTCAATGGCAACGCCGAAGCTTTCTTT